This T cell receptor beta chain comes out of a study of shared clonotypes between healthy human individuals. The length of the CDR3 is 18 residues. Germline assignment: CDR1 KGHSH and CDR2 LQKENI. J lost 1 base, V lost 3 bases, and 12 bases had no gene match. The table came from immunoSEQ multiplex PCR; TCRdb's copy has only in-frame clones and leaves some out. This table has a few hundred thousand clones, around 97% appearing once. The clonotype originates from a young woman in good health. This rearrangement joins TRBV18 to TRBJ1-1; 9 nucleotides agree with TRBD1. The sequencing input was naive CD4+ T cells sorted from blood. Indicated subset: CD45RA+ positively selected. DNA for the CDR3: TGTGCCAGCTCACCGGGGATACGGGACAGGGCTACGAACACTGAAGCTTTCTTT. Translating gives CASSPGIRDRATNTEAFF.